This TCR beta chain originates from a study of cytotoxic CD8 clonotypes in ibrutinib-treated CLL. The repertoire was sequenced with immunoSEQ multiplex PCR; TCRdb's copy has only in-frame clones and lacks some. The table has more than 85,000 clones, 75% to 80% seen once. Sequences were derived from PBMCs, sampled after 24 months of ibrutinib treatment. This receptor was identified in a human donor with chronic lymphocytic leukemia.

CDR3: CASNRGPYGYTF. The CDR3 bases are TGTGCCAGCAACAGGGGGCCCTACGGCTACACCTTC. This chain joins TRBV28 and TRBJ1-2; 9 nucleotides line up with TRBD1. After removal of 7 bases from V and 8 bases from J, the junction contained 5 bases not matched to a gene. CDR3 length: 12 residues. From germline, CDR1 is MDHEN and CDR2 SYDVKM.